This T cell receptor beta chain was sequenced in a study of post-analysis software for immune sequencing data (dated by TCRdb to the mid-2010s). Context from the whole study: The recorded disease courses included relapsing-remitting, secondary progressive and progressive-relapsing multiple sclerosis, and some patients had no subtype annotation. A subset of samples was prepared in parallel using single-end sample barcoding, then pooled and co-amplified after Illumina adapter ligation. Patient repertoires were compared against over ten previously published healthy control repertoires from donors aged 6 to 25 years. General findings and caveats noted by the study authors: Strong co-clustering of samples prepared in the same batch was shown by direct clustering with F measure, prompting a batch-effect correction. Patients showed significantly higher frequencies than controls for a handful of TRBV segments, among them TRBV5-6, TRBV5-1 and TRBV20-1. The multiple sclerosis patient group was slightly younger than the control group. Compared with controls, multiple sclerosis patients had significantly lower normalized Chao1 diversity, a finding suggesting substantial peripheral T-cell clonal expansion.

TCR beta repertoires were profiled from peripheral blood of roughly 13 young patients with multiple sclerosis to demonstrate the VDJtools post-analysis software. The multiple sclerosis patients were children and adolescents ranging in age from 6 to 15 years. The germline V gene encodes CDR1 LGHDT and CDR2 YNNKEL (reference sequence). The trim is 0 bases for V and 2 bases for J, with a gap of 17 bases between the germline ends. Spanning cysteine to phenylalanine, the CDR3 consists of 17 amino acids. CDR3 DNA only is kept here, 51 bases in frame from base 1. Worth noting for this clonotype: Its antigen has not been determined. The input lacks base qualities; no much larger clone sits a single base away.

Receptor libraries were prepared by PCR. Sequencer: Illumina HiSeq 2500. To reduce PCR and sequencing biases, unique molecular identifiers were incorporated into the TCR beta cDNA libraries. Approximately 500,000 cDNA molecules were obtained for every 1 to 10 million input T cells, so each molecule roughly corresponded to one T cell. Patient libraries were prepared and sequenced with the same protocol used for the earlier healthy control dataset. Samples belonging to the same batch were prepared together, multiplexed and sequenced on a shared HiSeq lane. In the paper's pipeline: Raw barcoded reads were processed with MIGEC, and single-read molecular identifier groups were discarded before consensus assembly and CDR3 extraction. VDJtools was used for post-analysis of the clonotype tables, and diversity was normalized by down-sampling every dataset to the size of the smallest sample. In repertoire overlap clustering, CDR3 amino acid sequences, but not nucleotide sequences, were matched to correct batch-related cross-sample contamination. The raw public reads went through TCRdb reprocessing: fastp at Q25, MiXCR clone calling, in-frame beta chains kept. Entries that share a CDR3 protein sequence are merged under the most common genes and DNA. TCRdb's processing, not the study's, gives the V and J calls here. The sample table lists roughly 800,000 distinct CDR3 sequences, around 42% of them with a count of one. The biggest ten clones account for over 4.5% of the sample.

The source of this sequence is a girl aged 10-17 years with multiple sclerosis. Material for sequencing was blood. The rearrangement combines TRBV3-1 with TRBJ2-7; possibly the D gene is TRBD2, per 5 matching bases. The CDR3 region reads CASSQEPSSPEPYEQYF. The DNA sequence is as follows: TGTGCCAGCAGCCAAGAGCCTAGCTCTCCAGAACCCTACGAGCAGTACTTC.